This TCR beta chain stems from a study of blood T cell repertoires in COVID-19 (dated by TCRdb to 2019 to 2021). Notes on the research overall: Samples from collaborators originated in the United States, Italy and Spain and spanned both the acute and convalescent phases of COVID-19. The material from the prospective study consisted of cDNA or gDNA derived from T cells, B-cell-depleted T cells, or PBMCs. The dataset comprised deeply sampled blood TCRbeta repertoires from subjects exposed to, actively infected with, or recovered from COVID-19. The repertoires were released in a freely available public database intended as a resource for research on the immune response to SARS-CoV-2. The samples were drawn from the first 160 participants of the ongoing ImmuneRACE study and from more than 1,000 subjects provided by 6 global collaborators. A de-identified subject ID, COVID-19 status, age in years and sex were almost always included in the sample metadata. HLA class I and class II types, where available, came from metadata supplied by the sample provider rather than from assay-based typing.

The immunoSEQ Assay, a bias-controlled multiplex PCR, was used to amplify TCRbeta CDR3 regions from genomic DNA. In the original analysis: Within the assay, amplification of reference gene primers was used to estimate how many nucleated cells each sample contained. To quantify the absolute abundance of each unique TCRbeta CDR3 rearrangement, sequence reads were collapsed and filtered. Productive Simpson clonality was computed per sample as the square root of Simpson's diversity index over productive rearrangements. TCRdb limited this immuneACCESS table to in-frame rearrangements with V and J called. A share of clones is missing; checked studies link under half to unresolved V genes, and the rest is unexplained. V and J calls and clone size are as listed in that table; D and trimming were resolved from the DNA. This sample lists 200,000 or so clones; about four fifths were detected once. The ten largest clones add up to about 1.7% of the sample.

In the prospective study, participants were about 18 to 89 years old, resided in about two dozen geographic areas of the United States, and were enrolled through a virtual design. To assign participants to cohorts, the prospective study relied on clinical history that participants themselves reported in a screening survey and a study questionnaire. Recovered participants in ImmuneRACE Cohort 3 were defined as having two consecutive negative NP/OP PCR tests, clearance from a healthcare professional, or resolution of symptoms. In the prospective study, mobile phlebotomists collected whole blood, serum and a nasopharyngeal or oropharyngeal swab from each participant. Over a roughly two-month period, participants in the prospective study had the option of providing additional blood draws and questionnaires. Prospective study blood samples were shipped either frozen or at room temperature before DNA extraction.

Here is what the overall study found, with its caveats: The quantity of clinical and demographic metadata differed by source and by participant and was supplied without curation.

To note about this clone: Its antigen remains unidentified. Base qualities were left out, and no much larger clone turns up one base away.

V is pared back by 1 base and J by 0 bases, with 13 bases lying between the germline termini. CDR1 and CDR2, looked up from the germline V gene, are SGHAT and FQNNGV. The CDR3 runs 17 residues from the cysteine to the phenylalanine. Just the 51-base CDR3 DNA is kept, in frame starting at base 1. What was sequenced was PBMCs or T cells enriched from blood (not recorded which). This sequence uses TRBV11-2 and TRBJ1-3; TRBD1 is perhaps the D gene, given 5 matching bases. This clonotype was sampled from a man aged 55-75 years who had recovered from COVID-19. The CDR3 amino acid sequence is: CASSLVLGQGSGNTIYF. The nucleotides read TGTGCCAGCAGCTTAGTCTTGGGGCAGGGCTCTGGAAACACCATATATTTT.